The rows below give T cell receptor beta chains drawn from one sample of a study of T cells in Graves' hyperthyroidism and ophthalmopathy. TCRdb ran MiXCR on the multiplex PCR reads and lists one entry per CDR3 protein. The data show 450,000 to 650,000 distinct CDR3 sequences, roughly 20% seen once. Input material: blood. The receptors were sampled from a man between 18 and 35 years old with Graves' hyperthyroidism. The CDR3 runs from the conserved cysteine through the conserved F or W. Fields, in order: clone size, D gene, V gene, J gene, CDR3 DNA, CDR3 protein. A D gene is named only where the DNA matches it firmly. Not all rows give a size; the values are once, few, many and, for expanded clones, a class.

NA	TRBD1	TRBV11-2	TRBJ2-7	TGTGCCAGCAGCCCGATGACAGGGGGGACCTACGAGCAGTACTTC	CASSPMTGGTYEQYF
many	NA	TRBV6-1	TRBJ2-7	TGTGCCAGCAGCTCGAGGCAGGGCAGTGTCTACGAGCAGTACTTC	CASSSRQGSVYEQYF
once	TRBD1	TRBV6-1	TRBJ2-7	TGTGCCAGCATCGGGACAGAGAACGAGCAGTACTTC	CASIGTENEQYF
NA	NA	TRBV3-1	TRBJ2-3	TGTGCCAGCAGCCGAGGGTGGGATACGCAGTATTTT	CASSRGWDTQYF
few	NA	TRBV19	TRBJ1-5	TGTGCCAGTAACTTGGGTGGCAATCAGCCCCAGCATTTT	CASNLGGNQPQHF
many	NA	TRBV5-6	TRBJ1-2	TGTGCCAGCAGCTTGGCCGCCGGGGGGCGCAACTATGGCTACACCTTC	CASSLAAGGRNYGYTF
many	TRBD1	TRBV28	TRBJ2-7	TGTGCCAGCAGTACAGGGGGCGGGTACGAGCAGTACTTC	CASSTGGGYEQYF
NA	NA	TRBV4-2	TRBJ2-5	TGTGCCACCCGAGCACAGCAGCTTGTGGGGGGTCACCAAGAGACCCAGTACTTC	CATRAQQLVGGHQETQYF
many	TRBD1	TRBV6-5	TRBJ1-3	TGTGCCAGCAGTTACTCCCTACGGCGGAACAGGGGGCTTGCTCTGGCTGGAAACACCATATATTTT	CASSYSLRRNRGLALAGNTIYF
many	NA	TRBV12-3/TRBV12-4	TRBJ1-5	TGTGCCAGCTCAACAGTCCCTCAGCCCCAGCATTTT	CASSTVPQPQHF
many	NA	TRBV7-9	TRBJ1-1	TGTGCCAGCAGCTCATCGCCTGAAGCTTTCTTT	CASSSSPEAFF
many	NA	TRBV28	TRBJ1-2	TGTGCCAGCAGCTCCGGACTTGGCGAGTATGGCTACACCTTC	CASSSGLGEYGYTF
NA	TRBD2	TRBV15	TRBJ2-2	TGTGCCACCAGCAGAGAGCTAGCGGGGGGGCTCGGCACCGGGGAGCTGTTTTTT	CATSRELAGGLGTGELFF
many	NA	TRBV25-1	TRBJ2-2	TGTGCCAGCAGTTCTCCGACCGGGGAGCTGTTTTTT	CASSSPTGELFF
many	NA	TRBV12-3/TRBV12-4	TRBJ1-5	TGTGCCAGCAGCGACAGGTGGGGCAATCAGCCCCAGCATTTT	CASSDRWGNQPQHF
NA	TRBD1	TRBV9	TRBJ1-3	TGTGCCAGCAGCGTATCCAGGACAGGGGTTTGGAACACCATATATTTT	CASSVSRTGVWNTIYF